The clone carrying this T cell receptor beta chain has more than one count but fewer than ten. Its cognate antigen is unknown. This record comes from a study of blood T cells in healthy people across ages. Findings and limits, study-wide: The percentage of naive T cells correlated strongly with TCR beta diversity. In the absence of known donor CMV status, changes in expanded clonotypes were possibly confounded. Higher diversity, along with more naive CD4+ cells, distinguished long-lived donors from aged donors.

This CDR3 contains 12 residues. In germline, CDR1 is SGHDN, CDR2 FVKESK. Trimming left V 2 bases short and J 4 bases short, with 4 bases between. Primed by a sample-barcoded 5' primer and a J-beta primer mix, a second PCR proceeded for 7 to 11 cycles. MiXCR, run by TCRdb on the 5' RACE reads, gives a single entry per CDR3 protein. The sample yields around 650,000 distinct CDR3 sequences, around two fifths seen once. Collection of around 9.3 milliliters of peripheral blood was performed for each donor. The origin of this receptor is a man older than 75 in good health. Input material: blood. This chain uses TRBV14 with TRBJ2-3; no reliable D call. CDR3 amino acids: CASSQIPDTQYF. The CDR3 DNA follows: TGTGCCAGCAGCCAAATCCCAGATACGCAGTATTTT. Variable domain in full (rest from reference TRBV14 and TRBJ2-3): EAGVTQFPSHSVIEKGQTVTLRCDPISGHDNLYWYRRVMGKEIKFLLHFVKESKQDESGMPNNRFLAERTGGTYSTLKVQPAELEDSGVYFCASSQIPDTQYFGPGTRLTVL.